The 22 T cell receptor beta chains below were found in one sample sequenced in a study of blood T cell repertoires in COVID-19. Generated by immunoSEQ multiplex PCR, the TCRdb table keeps only in-frame clones and is missing some. Of fewer than 350,000 clones listed, around 87% are singletons. What was sequenced was PBMCs or T cells enriched from blood (not recorded which). The receptors come from a woman aged 18-30 years with acute COVID-19.

The CDR3 here is CASSANLGHWARGNQPQHF. The CDR3 region has the DNA TGTGCCAGCAGTGCCAATTTGGGACATTGGGCGAGAGGCAATCAGCCCCAGCATTTT. V and J are TRBV28 and TRBJ1-5, with a tentative D call TRBD1 (6 bases). Germline assignment: CDR1 MDHEN and CDR2 SYDVKM. Trimming took off 5 bases at V and 2 bases at J, with 25 bases between the two ends. The CDR3 has 19 residues.

The CDR3 DNA reads as TGTGCCAGCAGCGTAGCTACTGGAGGGGCTAATTCACCCCTCCACTTT. It is translated as CASSVATGGANSPLHF. The chain carries TRBV9 and TRBJ1-6; possible D gene TRBD1, 5 bases. The CDR3 spans 16 residues. V lost 0 bases to trimming and J lost 6 bases, with 13 bases between them. Germline CDR1 and CDR2: SGDLS and YYNGEE.

The V gene is TRBV5-1, the J gene TRBJ1-3, with 9 bases that match TRBD1. Germline CDR1 is SGHRS and CDR2 is YFSETQ. J was trimmed by 0 bases and V by 0 bases; bases with no gene match: 10. This CDR3 has 19 amino acids. Here the CDR3 DNA reads TGCGCCAGCAGCTTGGCCGGGACAGGGACTCCGAGCTCTGGAAACACCATATATTTT. Residues: CASSLAGTGTPSSGNTIYF.

The rearrangement uses TRBV7-9 and TRBJ2-7; maybe TRBD2 (5 bases). The CDR3 sequence is 13 residues long. Trimming stripped 3 bases from V and 9 bases from J, with 15 bases between. Per the germline V gene, CDR1 is SEHNR and CDR2 is FQNEAQ (reference sequence). The CDR3 bases are TGTGCCAGCAGCTTTGACATCAATGGAGGGCAGTACTTC. As protein: CASSFDINGGQYF.

CDR3 coding DNA: TGTGCCAGCAGTCCCTTTGGCCTCTACGAGCAGTACTTC. It encodes CASSPFGLYEQYF. The V call is TRBV6-5, the J call TRBJ2-7; D gene unclear. V was shortened by 5 bases and J by 3 bases, with 11 bases between the two germline ends. Germline CDR1 is MNHEY and CDR2 is SVGAGI. CDR3 size: 13 residues.

The chain combines TRBV13 with TRBJ1-2, with D perhaps matching TRBD1 (6 bases). The CDR3 length is 18 residues. V was shortened by 1 base and J by 4 bases, with 22 bases between the two germline ends. Per germline, CDR1 PRHDT and CDR2 FYEKMQ (reference sequence). DNA for the CDR3: TGTGCCAGCAGCTTAGTACGGACGGCAGGGGCCCTTTTCTATGGCTACACCTTC. Translated, it gives CASSLVRTAGALFYGYTF.

V usage is TRBV10-3 and J usage is TRBJ1-1; TRBD1 agrees at 7 bases. Trimming cost V 5 bases and J 3 bases; bases outside gene matches: 12. This CDR3 spans 16 amino acids. Germline CDR1 and CDR2: ENHRY and SYGVKD. CDR3 residues: CAISRQGRGSDTEAFF. CDR3 DNA sequence: TGTGCCATCAGTCGACAGGGACGGGGGTCCGACACTGAAGCTTTCTTT.

This clone was observed a few times. The J gene is TRBJ1-5, the V gene TRBV6-2 or TRBV6-3; D is undetermined. V was pared by 6 bases and J by 5 bases, with 8 bases between. Germline V gene data show CDR1 as MNHEY and CDR2 as SVGEGT. The CDR3 length is 12 residues. The CDR3 DNA follows: TGTGCCAGCAGCACCATAGATCAGCCCCAGCATTTT. Encoded protein: CASSTIDQPQHF.

The J gene is TRBJ2-7, the V gene TRBV6-5; 8 nucleotides align to TRBD1. The junction had 6 bases not matched to a gene; V was cut back by 5 bases and J by 0 bases. This CDR3 comprises 15 residues. Germline values: CDR1 MNHEY, CDR2 SVGAGI. The CDR3 loop reads CASSPPGTGSYEQYF. The CDR3 DNA reads as TGTGCCAGCAGTCCACCCGGGACAGGCTCCTACGAGCAGTACTTC.

The rearrangement links TRBV27 to TRBJ2-5, with 8 bases matching TRBD2. The J segment lost 5 bases and the V segment lost 8 bases, leaving 1 base of the junction unmatched. The germline V gene encodes CDR1 MNHEY and CDR2 SMNVEV (reference sequence). This CDR3 comprises 11 residues. The CDR3 region is CASRGGETQYF. The CDR3 bases are TGTGCCAGCCGGGGGGGGGAGACCCAGTACTTC.

V is TRBV7-9 and J is TRBJ2-1; 16 positions agree with TRBD2. Germline values: CDR1 SEHNR, CDR2 FQNEAQ (reference sequence). The CDR3 spans 17 residues. V was clipped by 6 bases and J by 4 bases; unmatched bases: 6. The CDR3 protein is CASRAGTSGRGYNEQFF. The CDR3 DNA reads as TGTGCCAGCAGGGCCGGGACTAGCGGGAGGGGGTACAATGAGCAGTTCTTC.

This clone was observed a handful of times. The gene calls are TRBV6-2 or TRBV6-3 and TRBJ2-7; TRBD2 agrees at 11 bases. The CDR3 has 18 residues. Per the germline V gene, CDR1 is MNHEY and CDR2 is SVGEGT. J lost 3 bases, V lost 4 bases, and 14 bases had no gene match. This CDR3 reads CASSLRDLRGTSGYEQYF. DNA of the CDR3: TGTGCCAGCAGTTTACGGGACTTACGCGGGACTAGCGGCTACGAGCAGTACTTC.

The V call is TRBV11-2, the J call TRBJ2-2; 8 nucleotides align to TRBD2. From germline, CDR1 is SGHAT and CDR2 FQNNGV. The CDR3 extends over 14 amino acids. V lost 5 bases, J lost 10 bases, and 9 bases stayed unmatched. The DNA for the CDR3 is TGTGCCAGCAGCCCCAGTCTACTAGCGGAGGAGCTGTTTTTT. Translating gives CASSPSLLAEELFF.

The chain combines TRBV25-1 with TRBJ2-5, with 11 bases lining up with TRBD1. Germline V gives CDR1 MGHDK, CDR2 SYGVNS. V lost 6 bases to trimming and J lost 2 bases; unmatched junction nucleotides: 11. This CDR3 has 17 amino acids. CDR3 in amino acids: CASRKGQGGLRQETQYF. The CDR3 bases are TGTGCCAGCAGGAAGGGACAGGGGGGATTGAGACAAGAGACCCAGTACTTC. Complete variable domain (other parts from reference TRBV25-1 and TRBJ2-5): EADIYQTPRYLVIGTGKKITLECSQTMGHDKMYWYQQDPGMELHLIHYSYGVNSTEKGDLSSESTVSRIRTEHFPLTLESARPSHTSQYLCASRKGQGGLRQETQYFGPGTRLLVL.

The chain carries TRBV11-3 and TRBJ2-2, with D possibly matching TRBD2 (6 bases). The CDR3 contains 17 residues. Between the trimmed V and J ends, which lost 1 base and 4 bases, there was a span of 16 bases. CDR1 is SGHNT and CDR2 is YENEEA in the germline V gene. The CDR3 DNA reads as TGTGCCAGCAGCTTAGGGATCACGGGAGCAGGCACCGGGGAGCTGTTTTTT. It specifies CASSLGITGAGTGELFF.

J is TRBJ2-1 and V is TRBV4-3; possibly TRBD1 for D (8 bases). With 2 bases removed from V and 8 bases from J, the gap between germline ends came to 22 bases. CDR1 is LGHNA, CDR2 YSLEER, per germline. The CDR3 sequence is 17 residues long. The CDR3 sequence is CASSQNPRGRGSDEQFF. The DNA of the CDR3 is TGCGCCAGCAGCCAAAACCCCAGGGGGCGGGGGAGCGATGAGCAGTTCTTC.

V usage is TRBV9 and J usage is TRBJ1-2; possible D gene TRBD1, 5 bases. V gave up 3 bases and J gave up 2 bases, with 14 bases separating them. This CDR3 is 15 amino acids long. Germline V gene data show CDR1 as SGDLS and CDR2 as YYNGEE. This CDR3 reads CASSATRAGNYGYTF. CDR3 coding DNA: TGTGCCAGCAGCGCCACCAGGGCAGGGAACTATGGCTACACCTTC.

The V and J genes are TRBV11-2 and TRBJ1-5; the D gene is possibly TRBD1 (5 bases). The CDR3 is made up of 12 amino acids. Trimming took off 1 base at V and 7 bases at J, with 5 bases between the two ends. Germline CDR1 and CDR2: SGHAT and FQNNGV. The CDR3 sequence is CASSLGQQPQHF. CDR3 nucleotide sequence: TGTGCCAGCAGCTTAGGACAGCAGCCCCAGCATTTT.

This chain links TRBV30 with TRBJ1-5; 7 nucleotides line up with TRBD1. J gave up 6 bases and V 2 bases, and 4 bases lay outside the gene matches. This CDR3 has 13 residues. Per the germline V gene, CDR1 is GTSNPN and CDR2 is SVGIG (reference sequence). CDR3 sequence (DNA): TGTGCCTGGAGTCGAACAGGGGCTCAGCCCCAGCATTTT. Translating gives CAWSRTGAQPQHF.

The gene calls are TRBV25-1 and TRBJ2-5; 8 positions agree with TRBD1. V trimming: 2 bases; J trimming: 1 base; junction bases outside the gene matches: 6. Germline CDR1 is MGHDK and CDR2 is SYGVNS. This CDR3 region has 16 residues. The CDR3 is CASSERQGAPQETQYF. The CDR3 bases are TGTGCCAGCAGTGAACGTCAGGGGGCGCCCCAAGAGACCCAGTACTTC.

The J gene is TRBJ1-5, the V gene TRBV27; 8 bases agree with TRBD1. From germline, CDR1 is MNHEY and CDR2 SMNVEV (reference sequence). The CDR3 runs 17 residues. The V and J ends lost 5 bases and 3 bases, in that order; junction bases with no gene match: 12. CDR3 loop: CASSLTGGGLPNQPQHF. CDR3 sequence (DNA): TGTGCCAGCAGTCTTACAGGGGGGGGGCTCCCCAATCAGCCCCAGCATTTT.

This clone was seen just once. The chain couples TRBV30 to TRBJ1-1; D is uncertain. The germline gives CDR1 GTSNPN, CDR2 SVGIG (reference sequence). With 2 bases removed from V and 3 bases from J, the gap between germline ends came to 10 bases. The CDR3 is made up of 13 amino acids. In nucleotides, the CDR3 is TGTGCCTGGAGTCTGGACTCCGACACTGAAGCTTTCTTT. As protein: CAWSLDSDTEAFF.